This record covers a single TCR beta chain. The sample carries other DNA sequences with the same CDR3. Germline V CDR1 and CDR2: ENHRY, SYGVKD. V was clipped by 5 bases and J by 5 bases; unmatched bases: 13. The CDR3 has 17 amino acids. In the original workflow: The assay estimated nucleated cells by amplifying reference gene primers. Repertoires were generated with immunoSEQ multiplex PCR, while TCRdb's copy carries only in-frame clones and drops some. The D gene and trimming were derived from the DNA, and the V and J assignments and clone size from that table. The table has about 37,000 clones, roughly nine tenths seen once. This sample was taken from a study of blood T cell repertoires in COVID-19. Looking at the study overall: The United States, Italy and Spain were the sources of the acute and convalescent COVID-19 samples. T cells, B-cell-depleted T cells, or PBMCs provided the cDNA or gDNA that served as material.

The genes are TRBV10-3 and TRBJ1-5; 9 bases align to TRBD1. The source of this sequence is a woman aged 30 to 39 in a cohort sampled during active COVID-19. The sequencing input was peripheral blood. In DNA form, the CDR3 reads TGTGCCATCAGTCCGGGACAGGGAGGTTTAGGGGATCAGCCCCAGCATTTT. Its translation is CAISPGQGGLGDQPQHF.